These T cell receptor beta chains were read from a single sample in a study of blood T cell repertoires in COVID-19. Sequencing used immunoSEQ multiplex PCR; TCRdb keeps in-frame clones, though not all of them. Here the sample spans a few hundred thousand clones, roughly 88% being singletons. The source material was peripheral blood. The receptors were gathered from a woman aged 50 to 60 with acute or convalescent COVID-19. Both conserved end residues are part of each CDR3. D genes are given only for firm matches. Size tells how often a clone was seen (once, few, many) or the class of an expanded clone, and some rows leave it out.

V	J	length	D	size	CDR3	DNA
TRBV19	TRBJ2-7	16	TRBD2	few	CASSIVGGSETYEQYF	TGTGCCAGTAGTATAGTGGGAGGGTCGGAGACCTACGAGCAGTACTTC
TRBV5-1	TRBJ2-5	16	TRBD2	-	CASSLVLAGPEETQYF	TGCGCCAGCAGCTTGGTGCTAGCGGGACCTGAAGAGACCCAGTACTTC
TRBV5-1	TRBJ1-2	15	TRBD1	-	CASRRTGGGDYGYTF	TGCGCCAGCAGACGGACAGGGGGTGGTGACTATGGCTACACCTTC
TRBV28	TRBJ1-2	14	TRBD1	-	CASLVSGGLYGYTF	TGTGCCAGCTTGGTGTCAGGGGGCCTCTATGGCTACACCTTC
TRBV2	TRBJ1-5	13	-	-	CASRGAVNQPQHF	TGTGCCAGCAGAGGGGCCGTGAATCAGCCCCAGCATTTT
TRBV6-1	TRBJ2-7	14	TRBD2	-	CASSEMTSGSEQYF	TGTGCCAGCAGTGAAATGACTAGCGGCTCCGAGCAGTACTTC
TRBV9	TRBJ2-5	14	-	-	CASSVGSVLRTQYF	TGTGCCAGCAGCGTAGGAAGTGTTTTGCGGACCCAGTACTTC
TRBV28	TRBJ1-6	15	-	-	CASSLGTLVNSPLHF	TGTGCCAGCAGTTTAGGGACATTAGTAAATTCACCCCTCCACTTT
TRBV6-5	TRBJ2-2	16	TRBD1	-	CASSYGVRGRHGELFF	TGTGCCAGCAGTTACGGCGTCAGGGGGCGACACGGGGAGCTGTTTTTT
TRBV5-1	TRBJ2-7	15	TRBD2	-	CASSSGLAGTYEQYF	TGCGCCAGCAGCTCGGGACTAGCGGGTACCTACGAGCAGTACTTC
TRBV6-5	TRBJ1-2	15	TRBD1	-	CASSWGTGTDYGYTF	TGTGCCAGCAGTTGGGGGACAGGGACGGACTATGGCTACACCTTC
TRBV15	TRBJ2-3	15	-	-	CATSRDRFGSDTQYF	TGTGCCACCAGCAGAGATAGGTTCGGGTCAGATACGCAGTATTTT
TRBV12-3/TRBV12-4	TRBJ1-2	13	TRBD1	-	CASRGDRVYGYTF	TGTGCCAGCAGGGGGGACAGGGTCTATGGCTACACCTTC
TRBV19	TRBJ2-7	13	-	-	CASSSRSGGEQYF	TGTGCCAGTAGTTCAAGGTCGGGTGGCGAGCAGTACTTC
TRBV7-9	TRBJ1-2	17	TRBD1	-	CASSLDWGDRTNYGYTF	TGTGCCAGCAGCTTAGATTGGGGGGACAGGACTAACTATGGCTACACCTTC
TRBV28	TRBJ1-4	14	TRBD1	-	CASSLAGGSEKLFF	TGTGCCAGCAGTTTAGCAGGGGGTAGTGAAAAACTGTTTTTT
TRBV28	TRBJ1-1	13	TRBD1	few	CASSLNRGRLAFF	TGTGCCAGCAGTTTAAACAGGGGGCGGTTAGCTTTCTTT
TRBV7-8	TRBJ2-1	14	TRBD2	-	CASSPLTSRQEQFF	TGTGCCAGCAGCCCTCTGACTAGCCGACAGGAGCAGTTCTTC
TRBV10-1	TRBJ1-5	16	-	-	CASSESTGNSNQPQHF	TGCGCCAGCAGTGAGTCTACCGGTAATAGCAATCAGCCCCAGCATTTT
TRBV27	TRBJ2-1	14	TRBD1	few	CASSTRTGYNEQFF	TGTGCCAGCAGTACGAGGACAGGGTACAATGAGCAGTTCTTC
TRBV5-6	TRBJ1-1	15	-	-	CASSTTHTGNTEAFF	TGTGCCAGCAGCACAACCCACACAGGGAACACTGAAGCTTTCTTT
TRBV6-5	TRBJ1-2	13	-	few	CASTRDPLYGYTF	TGTGCCAGCACCAGGGATCCCCTCTATGGCTACACCTTC
TRBV19	TRBJ2-2	12	-	few	CAINGGAGELFF	TGTGCCATTAACGGTGGTGCCGGGGAGCTGTTTTTT
TRBV5-1	TRBJ1-5	14	TRBD1	-	CASSLDRGSQPQHF	TGCGCCAGCAGCTTAGACAGGGGGAGTCAGCCCCAGCATTTT
TRBV28	TRBJ2-1	16	TRBD1	-	CASSPLTGESYNEQFF	TGTGCCAGCAGTCCCTTAACAGGGGAGTCCTACAATGAGCAGTTCTTC
TRBV28	TRBJ2-7	15	TRBD2	-	CASSPPTSGKNEQYF	TGTGCCAGCAGTCCCCCGACTAGCGGGAAAAACGAGCAGTACTTC
TRBV27	TRBJ2-1	14	TRBD2	-	CASSPGLYVGEQFF	TGTGCCAGCAGTCCGGGACTATACGTCGGTGAGCAGTTCTTC
TRBV6-2/TRBV6-3	TRBJ2-3	11	-	-	CASSALVLQYF	TGTGCCAGCAGTGCATTAGTCCTGCAGTATTTT
TRBV3-1/TRBV3-2	TRBJ1-2	14	-	-	CASSRWDKNYGYTF	TGTGCCAGCAGCCGCTGGGACAAGAACTATGGCTACACCTTC
TRBV7-8	TRBJ2-3	15	TRBD2	-	CASSRLAGGPDTQYF	TGTGCCAGCAGCCGACTAGCGGGAGGACCAGATACGCAGTATTTT
TRBV2	TRBJ2-3	17	TRBD2	few	CASSETIPGLAGTTQYF	TGTGCCAGCAGTGAAACGATCCCGGGACTAGCTGGGACTACGCAGTATTTT
TRBV7-3	TRBJ1-1	14	-	few	CASSLGQGNTEAFF	TGTGCCAGCAGCTTAGGGCAGGGGAACACTGAAGCTTTCTTT
TRBV6-4	TRBJ1-6	13	-	-	CASSELNNSPLHF	TGTGCCAGCAGTGAGTTAAATAATTCACCCCTCCACTTT
TRBV7-8	TRBJ2-1	15	TRBD1	-	CASSLGQAVYNEQFF	TGTGCCAGCAGCTTGGGACAGGCGGTTTACAATGAGCAGTTCTTC
TRBV28	TRBJ2-2	14	-	once	CASSFGGNTGELFF	TGTGCCAGCAGTTTCGGGGGAAACACCGGGGAGCTGTTTTTT
TRBV24-1	TRBJ1-2	16	TRBD1	-	CATSDGQGVKNYGYTF	TGTGCCACCAGTGACGGACAGGGCGTAAAAAACTATGGCTACACCTTC